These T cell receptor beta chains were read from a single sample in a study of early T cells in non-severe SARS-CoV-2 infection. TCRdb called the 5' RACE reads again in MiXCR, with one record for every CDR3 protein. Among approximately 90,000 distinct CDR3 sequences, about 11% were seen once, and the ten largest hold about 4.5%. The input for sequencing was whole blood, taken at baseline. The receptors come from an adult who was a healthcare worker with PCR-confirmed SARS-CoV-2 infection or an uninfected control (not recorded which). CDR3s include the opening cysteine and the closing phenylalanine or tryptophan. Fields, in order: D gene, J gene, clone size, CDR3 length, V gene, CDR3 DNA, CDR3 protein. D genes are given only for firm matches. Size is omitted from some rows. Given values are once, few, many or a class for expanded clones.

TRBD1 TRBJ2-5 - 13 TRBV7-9 TGTGCCAGCAGCCGGACAGGGGAAGAGACCCAGTACTTC CASSRTGEETQYF
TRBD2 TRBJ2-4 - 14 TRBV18 TGTGCCAGCTCACCTCAGCGGGAGTCTCCCATTCAGTACTTC CASSPQRESPIQYF
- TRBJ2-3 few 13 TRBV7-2 TGTGCCAGCAGCCTAGGCGACACAGATACGCAGTATTTT CASSLGDTDTQYF
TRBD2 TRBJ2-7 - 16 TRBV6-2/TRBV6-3 TGTGCCAGCAGCCTCACTCGGACTAGCGCTTCCTACGAGCAGTACTTC CASSLTRTSASYEQYF
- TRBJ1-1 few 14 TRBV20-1 TGCAGTGCCAGCTGGATCCGGGGTAACACTGAAGCTTTCTTT CSASWIRGNTEAFF
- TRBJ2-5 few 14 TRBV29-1 TGCAGCGTGAAACAAAGACAGATCCTCGAGACCCAGTACTTC CSVKQRQILETQYF
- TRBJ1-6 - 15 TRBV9 TGTGCCAGCAGCGTAGGCCAGGGCGTTAATTCACCCCTCCACTTT CASSVGQGVNSPLHF
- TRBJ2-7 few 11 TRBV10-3 TGTGCCACTCTCCGGGGGAGCGAGCAGTACTTC CATLRGSEQYF
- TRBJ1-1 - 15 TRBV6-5 TGTGCCAGCAGTTACTCGATTACCCGGGACACTGAAGCTTTCTTT CASSYSITRDTEAFF
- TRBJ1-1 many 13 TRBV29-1 TGCAGCGTTATGAGGGGAATGAACACTGAAGCTTTCTTT CSVMRGMNTEAFF
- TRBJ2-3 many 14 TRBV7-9 TGTGCCAGCAGCTTCGGGGGGCTCTCAGATACGCAGTATTTT CASSFGGLSDTQYF
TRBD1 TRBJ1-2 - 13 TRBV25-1 TGTGCCAGCATGAGGGGGCATAGGGGCGGCTACACCTTC CASMRGHRGGYTF
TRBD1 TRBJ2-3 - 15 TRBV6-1 TGTGCCAGCAGTGCCTACTCAGGGGGCCCAGATACGCAGTATTTT CASSAYSGGPDTQYF
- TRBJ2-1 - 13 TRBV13 TGTGCCAGCAGCTTATTAGCTAGGAATGAGCAGTTCTTC CASSLLARNEQFF
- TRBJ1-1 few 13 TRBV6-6 TGTGCCAGCAGTTATGGGATGAACACTGAAGCTTTCTTT CASSYGMNTEAFF
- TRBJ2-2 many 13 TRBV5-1 TGCGCCAGCAGCGAGATGAACACCGGGGAGCTGTTTTTT CASSEMNTGELFF
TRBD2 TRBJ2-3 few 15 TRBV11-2 TGTGCCAGCAGCTTAGGCCTAGCGGAAACAGATACGCAGTATTTT CASSLGLAETDTQYF
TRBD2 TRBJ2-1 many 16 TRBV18 TGTGCCAGCTCACCATGGGGGGGACTTCGTTACAATGAGCAGTTCTTC CASSPWGGLRYNEQFF
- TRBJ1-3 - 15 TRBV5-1 TGCGCCAGCAGCGACGGACAGTTCTCTGGAAAAACCATATATTTT CASSDGQFSGKTIYF
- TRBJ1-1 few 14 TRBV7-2 TGTGCCAGCAGCATAGTGCCAGGCAACACTGAAGCTTTCTTT CASSIVPGNTEAFF
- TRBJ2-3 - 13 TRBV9 TGTGCCAGCAGCGTAGACGTCACAGATACGCAGTATTTT CASSVDVTDTQYF
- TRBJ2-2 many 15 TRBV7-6 TGTGCCAGCAGCTTAGCGCCAGGGATGACCGGGGAGCTGTTTTTT CASSLAPGMTGELFF
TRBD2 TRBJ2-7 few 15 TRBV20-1 TGCAGTGCCTCGGGACTAGCGGGGTCCTCCTACGAGCAGTACTTC CSASGLAGSSYEQYF
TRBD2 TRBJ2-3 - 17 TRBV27 TGTGCCAGCAGTTTACTAGCGGGGGGGAGGAGCACAGATACGCAGTATTTT CASSLLAGGRSTDTQYF
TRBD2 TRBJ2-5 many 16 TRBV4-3 TGCGCCAGCAGCTCTGGACTAGCGGGAGACGAAGAGACCCAGTACTTC CASSSGLAGDEETQYF
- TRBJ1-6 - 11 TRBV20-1 TGCAGTGCTAGATTGTGGGGACCCCTCCACTTT CSARLWGPLHF
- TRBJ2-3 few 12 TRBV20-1 TGCAGTGCTACCAGGGGCACAGATACGCAGTATTTT CSATRGTDTQYF
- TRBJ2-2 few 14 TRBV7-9 TGTGCCAGCAGCCAGGGACTTTCAACCGGGGAGCTGTTTTTT CASSQGLSTGELFF
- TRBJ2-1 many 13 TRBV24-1 TGTGCCACCAGTTTCGGAGGGGGCGTGGAGCAGTTCTTC CATSFGGGVEQFF
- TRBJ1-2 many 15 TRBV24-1 TGTGCCACCAGTGACCCCACTAAGCGGGGCTATGGCTACACCTTC CATSDPTKRGYGYTF
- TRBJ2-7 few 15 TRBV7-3 TGTGCCAGCAGCGTGACCGGGACAACTTCCTACGAGCAGTACTTC CASSVTGTTSYEQYF
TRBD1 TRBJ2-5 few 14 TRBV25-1 TGTGCCAGCAGTGAAACGACAGGGGCCGAGACCCAGTACTTC CASSETTGAETQYF
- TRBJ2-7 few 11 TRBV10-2 TGCGCCAGCAGTGAGTCGATCGAGCAGTACTTC CASSESIEQYF
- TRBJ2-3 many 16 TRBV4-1 TGCGCCAGCAGCCAAGAAGTAGCCGGGGGAGCAGATACGCAGTATTTT CASSQEVAGGADTQYF
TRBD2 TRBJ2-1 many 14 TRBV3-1 TGTGCCAGCAGCCGGACTAGCGACTACAATGAGCAGTTCTTC CASSRTSDYNEQFF
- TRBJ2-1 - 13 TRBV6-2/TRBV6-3 TGTGCCAGCCAACTTATTTCGTACAATGAGCAGTTCTTC CASQLISYNEQFF
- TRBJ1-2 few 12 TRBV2 TGTGCCAGCCAGAGATCTAACTATGGCTACACCTTC CASQRSNYGYTF
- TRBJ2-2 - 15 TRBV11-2 TGTGCCAGCAGCCCACCTCGCCCAACGGCCGGGGAGCTGTTTTTT CASSPPRPTAGELFF
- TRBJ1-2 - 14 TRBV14 TGTGCCAGCACCCTCGGGACAAGCAAGTATGGCTACACCTTC CASTLGTSKYGYTF
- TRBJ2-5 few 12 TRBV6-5 TGTGCCAGCAGTTACTCCGGCGAGACCCAGTACTTC CASSYSGETQYF
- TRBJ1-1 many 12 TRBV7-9 TGTACCAGCAGCTTAGACAGCGCTGAAGCTTTCTTT CTSSLDSAEAFF
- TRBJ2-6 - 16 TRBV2 TGTGCCAGCGGATTCGCGGTAGCGACCGGGGCCAACGTCCTGACTTTC CASGFAVATGANVLTF
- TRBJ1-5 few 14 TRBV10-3 TGTGCCATCAGTGCCGGAGGGGGCAATCAGCCCCAGCATTTT CAISAGGGNQPQHF
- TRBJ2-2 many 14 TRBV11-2 TGTGCCAGCAGCTCAGAAATAGTCACCGGGGAGCTGTTTTTT CASSSEIVTGELFF
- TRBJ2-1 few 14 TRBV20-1 TGCAGTGCTAGAGATCGGGGGAACTACAATGAGCAGTTCTTC CSARDRGNYNEQFF
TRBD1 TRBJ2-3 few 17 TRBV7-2 TGTGCCAGCAGCTTCCCTCTCGGGACAGGGAGGGGTGATACGCAGTATTTT CASSFPLGTGRGDTQYF
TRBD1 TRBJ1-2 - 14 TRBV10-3 TGTGCCATCAGTGTAGGGACAGCAGAGGCTGGCTACACCTTC CAISVGTAEAGYTF
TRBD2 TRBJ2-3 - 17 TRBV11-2 TGTGCCAGCAGCTCGAGGGGCCTTAGCGGGAGCACAGATACGCAGTATTTT CASSSRGLSGSTDTQYF
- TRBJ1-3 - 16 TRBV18 TGTGCCAGCTCCCCGGGGGGGGAACGACGAGGAAACACCATATATTTT CASSPGGERRGNTIYF
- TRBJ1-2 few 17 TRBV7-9 TGTGCCAGCAGCCCTGTAGCGCGCAGGGAGAAGATCCATGGCTACACCTTC CASSPVARREKIHGYTF
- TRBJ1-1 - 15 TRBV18 TGTGCCAGCTCACCGTCGGTCACGGAGAACACTGAAGCTTTCTTT CASSPSVTENTEAFF
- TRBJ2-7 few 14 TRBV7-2 TGTGCCAGCAGCTTCGGGGACACCTCCTACGAGCAGTACTTC CASSFGDTSYEQYF
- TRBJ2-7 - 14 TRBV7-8 TGTGCCAGCAGCCCCCAGTCCACAACCTACGAGCAGTACTTC CASSPQSTTYEQYF
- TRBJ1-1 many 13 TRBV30 TGTGCCTGGAGTAGGCAGGCTGGCACTGAAGCTTTCTTT CAWSRQAGTEAFF